These 14 T cell receptor beta chains share one sample of origin, sequenced in a study of T cells in Graves' hyperthyroidism and ophthalmopathy. RNA transcripts gave rise to amplified TCR beta CDR3 regions. Using the HTBI primer set, a first-round RT-PCR was run on the TCR CDR3. TCRdb used MiXCR to reprocess the multiplex PCR reads, holding one entry per CDR3 protein. The table has about 330,000 distinct CDR3 sequences, about 13% seen once. Specimen: blood. The receptor source for this set is a woman in her forties with Graves' ophthalmopathy.

This clonotype was recorded many times. The genes are TRBV3-1 and TRBJ1-1; no clear D gene. The germline V gene has CDR1 LGHDT and CDR2 YNNKEL (reference sequence). This CDR3 is built from 15 residues. Trimming removed 0 bases from V and 4 bases from J, with 12 bases in between. The DNA for the CDR3 is TGTGCCAGCAGCCAAGATTCCCCGGGGAGCACTGAAGCTTTCTTT. Protein sequence: CASSQDSPGSTEAFF. Filled out from reference TRBV3-1 and TRBJ1-1, the complete variable domain reads DTAVSQTPKYLVTQMGNDKSIKCEQNLGHDTMYWYKQDSKKFLKIMFSYNNKELIINETVPNRFSPKSPDKAHLNLHINSLELGDSAVYFCASSQDSPGSTEAFFGQGTRLTVV.

The sample holds many counts of this clonotype. The chain is built from TRBV28 and TRBJ2-3, with D possibly TRBD1 on 6 matching bases. In germline, CDR1 is MDHEN, CDR2 SYDVKM. With 3 bases removed from V and 4 bases from J, the gap between germline ends came to 8 bases. This CDR3 region has 13 residues. This chain's CDR3 is CASSFSGADTQYF. The CDR3 region has the DNA TGTGCCAGCAGTTTTTCAGGGGCAGATACGCAGTATTTT.

This chain connects TRBV7-9 to TRBJ1-1; D is undetermined. This CDR3 region has 13 residues. CDR1 and CDR2 from the germline V gene are SEHNR and FQNEAQ (reference sequence). V was shortened by 5 bases and J by 4 bases, with 11 bases between the two germline ends. CDR3 in DNA: TGTGCCAGCAGCCCGAGCGGGGTCACTGAAGCTTTCTTT. Translating gives CASSPSGVTEAFF.

The chain uses TRBV29-1 and TRBJ2-7; 7 nucleotides line up with TRBD1. The CDR3 length is 14 residues. J gave up 3 bases and V 6 bases, and 11 bases lay outside the gene matches. Germline V gene lookup returns CDR1 SQVTM and CDR2 ANQGSEA. CDR3 residues: CSVTRDSLYYEQYF. CDR3 nucleotide sequence: TGCAGCGTGACCCGGGACAGCCTCTACTACGAGCAGTACTTC.

This clonotype was seen repeatedly, ten times or more. V usage is TRBV28 and J usage is TRBJ1-5; D not certain. Trimming took 6 bases from V and 4 from J, leaving 10 bases between them. The CDR3 has 13 residues. Germline CDR1 MDHEN, CDR2 SYDVKM. The CDR3 protein is CASSYLSNQPQHF. The DNA for the CDR3 is TGTGCCAGCAGCTATTTGTCAAATCAGCCCCAGCATTTT.

This clonotype was observed at least ten times. The chain combines TRBV14 with TRBJ2-7, with 7 positions matching TRBD1. The CDR3 has 12 amino acids. Germline V gene lookup returns CDR1 SGHDN and CDR2 FVKESK. V trimming: 4 bases; J trimming: 6 bases; junction bases outside the gene matches: 3. CDR3 amino acids: CASSPTGVEQYF. The CDR3 region has the DNA TGTGCCAGCAGCCCCACAGGGGTCGAGCAGTACTTC.

This clonotype was recorded at least ten times. The chain has TRBV3-1 and TRBJ1-2; D is unclear. The CDR3 sequence is 11 residues long. Germline V CDR1 and CDR2: LGHDT, YNNKEL (reference sequence). Trimming pared 0 bases from V and 8 bases from J, leaving 4 bases between. The CDR3 spells CASSQETGYTF. CDR3 DNA sequence: TGTGCCAGCAGCCAAGAAACGGGCTACACCTTC.

The chain employs TRBV20-1 and TRBJ1-2; TRBD1 aligns across 11 bases. V lost 6 bases, J lost 8 bases, and 5 bases stayed unmatched. CDR1 and CDR2 from the germline V gene are DFQATT and SNEGSKA (reference sequence). The CDR3 has 12 amino acids. CDR3 region: CSARTGGGGYTF. The CDR3 DNA reads as TGCAGTGCCCGGACAGGGGGCGGGGGCTACACCTTC.

The chain is built from TRBV4-2 and TRBJ1-2, with D perhaps matching TRBD1 (6 bases). The CDR3 extends over 15 amino acids. Deletions cut 0 bases from V and 8 bases from J, with 16 bases between. Germline CDR1 is LGHNA and CDR2 is YNFKEQ. CDR3 nucleotides: TGTGCCAGCAGCCAAGAATTGGACAGCCCCCGCGGCTACACCTTC. This sequence encodes CASSQELDSPRGYTF.

The chain is built from TRBV6-5 and TRBJ1-4, with D possibly matching TRBD1 (6 bases). The CDR3 runs 13 residues. V was cut by 2 bases and J by 6 bases, with 7 bases left in between. The germline CDR1 and CDR2 sequences are MNHEY and SVGAGI. CDR3: CASSYRGYEKLFF. The CDR3 DNA is TGTGCCAGCAGTTACAGGGGGTATGAAAAACTGTTTTTT.

The rearrangement uses TRBV24-1 and TRBJ2-5; TRBD2 might be the D (5 bases). The germline gives CDR1 KGHDR, CDR2 SFDVKD. Trimming stripped 6 bases from V and 1 base from J, with 14 bases between. The CDR3 contains 15 residues. DNA of the CDR3: TGTGCCACCAGTCAAACTAGAAGCCTCCAAGAGACCCAGTACTTC. Translation gives CATSQTRSLQETQYF.

Ten or more counts support this clonotype. The rearrangement links TRBV6-1 to TRBJ2-3; TRBD2 might be the D (6 bases). This CDR3 comprises 15 residues. Germline assignment: CDR1 MNHNS and CDR2 SASEGT. V was cut by 11 bases and J by 8 bases, with 26 bases left in between. The CDR3 loop is CADRNCLAPAGTQYF. CDR3 nucleotides: TGTGCCGACAGAAACTGCCTAGCGCCAGCGGGTACGCAGTATTTT.

The table lists this clonotype with many counts. The chain is built from TRBV6-6 and TRBJ1-1; D is possibly TRBD1 (5 bases). This CDR3 contains 15 residues. Trimming removed 0 bases from V and 0 bases from J, with 8 bases in between. Germline V gives CDR1 MNHNY, CDR2 SVGAGI (reference sequence). The CDR3 loop is CASSYSTEMNTEAFF. The CDR3 nucleotides are TGTGCCAGCAGTTACTCGACAGAGATGAACACTGAAGCTTTCTTT.

This clonotype was seen repeatedly, ten times or more. This chain connects TRBV6-5 to TRBJ2-7; D perhaps matches TRBD1 (6 bases). Trimming shortened V by 2 bases and J by 6 bases, and 17 bases separated the two germline ends. The germline V gene encodes CDR1 MNHEY and CDR2 SVGAGI. The CDR3 is 15 amino acids. This CDR3 is CASSYTGQSWAEQYF. The CDR3 DNA reads as TGTGCCAGCAGTTACACAGGACAGAGTTGGGCCGAGCAGTACTTC.